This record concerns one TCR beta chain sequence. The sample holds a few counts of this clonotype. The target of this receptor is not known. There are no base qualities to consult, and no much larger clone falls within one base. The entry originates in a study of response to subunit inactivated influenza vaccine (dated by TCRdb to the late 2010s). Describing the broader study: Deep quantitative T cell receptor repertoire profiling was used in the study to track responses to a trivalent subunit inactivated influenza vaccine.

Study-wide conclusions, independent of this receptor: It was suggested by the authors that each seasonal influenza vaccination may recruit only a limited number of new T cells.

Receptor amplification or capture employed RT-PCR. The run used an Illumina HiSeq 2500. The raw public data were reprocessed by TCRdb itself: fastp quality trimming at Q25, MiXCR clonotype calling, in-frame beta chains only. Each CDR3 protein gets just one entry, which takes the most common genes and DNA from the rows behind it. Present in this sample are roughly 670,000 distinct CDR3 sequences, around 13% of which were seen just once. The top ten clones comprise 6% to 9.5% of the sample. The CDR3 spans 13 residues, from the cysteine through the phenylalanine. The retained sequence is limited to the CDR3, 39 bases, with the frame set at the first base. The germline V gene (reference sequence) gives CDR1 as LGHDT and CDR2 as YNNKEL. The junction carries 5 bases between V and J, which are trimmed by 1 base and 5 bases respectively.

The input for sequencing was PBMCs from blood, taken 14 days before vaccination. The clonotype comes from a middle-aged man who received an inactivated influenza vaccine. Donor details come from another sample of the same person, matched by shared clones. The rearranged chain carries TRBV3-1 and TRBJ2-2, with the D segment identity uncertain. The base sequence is TGTGCCAGCAGCCAAGTGTCAACCGGGGAGCTGTTTTTT. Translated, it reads CASSQVSTGELFF.